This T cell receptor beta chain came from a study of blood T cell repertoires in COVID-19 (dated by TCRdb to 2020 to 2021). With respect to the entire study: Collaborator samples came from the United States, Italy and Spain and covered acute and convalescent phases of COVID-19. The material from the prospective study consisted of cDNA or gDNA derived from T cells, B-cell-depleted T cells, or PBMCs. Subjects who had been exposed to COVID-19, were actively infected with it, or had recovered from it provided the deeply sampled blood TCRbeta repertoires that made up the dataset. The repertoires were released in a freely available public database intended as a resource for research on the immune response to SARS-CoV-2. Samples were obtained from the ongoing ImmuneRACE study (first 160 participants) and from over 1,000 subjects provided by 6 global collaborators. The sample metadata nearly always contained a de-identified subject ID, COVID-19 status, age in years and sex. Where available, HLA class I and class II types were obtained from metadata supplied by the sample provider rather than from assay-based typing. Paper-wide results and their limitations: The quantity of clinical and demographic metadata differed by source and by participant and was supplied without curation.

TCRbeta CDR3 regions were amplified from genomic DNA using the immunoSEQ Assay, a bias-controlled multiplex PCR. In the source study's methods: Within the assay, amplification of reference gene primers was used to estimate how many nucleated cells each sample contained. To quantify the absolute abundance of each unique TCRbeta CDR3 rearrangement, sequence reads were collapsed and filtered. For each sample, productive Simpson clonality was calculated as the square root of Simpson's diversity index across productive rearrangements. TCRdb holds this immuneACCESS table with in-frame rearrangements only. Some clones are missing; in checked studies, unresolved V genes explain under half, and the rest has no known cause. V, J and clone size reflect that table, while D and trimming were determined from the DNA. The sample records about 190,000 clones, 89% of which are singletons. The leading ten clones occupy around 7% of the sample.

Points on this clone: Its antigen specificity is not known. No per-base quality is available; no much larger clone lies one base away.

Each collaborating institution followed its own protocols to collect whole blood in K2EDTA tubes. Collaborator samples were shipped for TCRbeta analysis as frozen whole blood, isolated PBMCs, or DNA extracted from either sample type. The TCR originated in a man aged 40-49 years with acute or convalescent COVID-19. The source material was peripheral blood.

This receptor carries the CDR3 CASSLMTSGGWNEQFF. In nucleotide form, the sequence is TGTGCCAGCAGCCTAATGACTAGCGGGGGATGGAATGAGCAGTTCTTC. The sequence links TRBV14 to TRBJ2-1, and 12 junctional nucleotides match TRBD2. CDR1 and CDR2 (SGHDN, FVKESK) derive from the germline V gene. Germline trimming amounts to 4 bases on V and 7 bases on J, with 8 as the count of junction bases outside the gene matches. Including cysteine and phenylalanine, the CDR3 has 16 amino acids. Solely the CDR3 DNA is kept, with 48 bases framed from the first base.